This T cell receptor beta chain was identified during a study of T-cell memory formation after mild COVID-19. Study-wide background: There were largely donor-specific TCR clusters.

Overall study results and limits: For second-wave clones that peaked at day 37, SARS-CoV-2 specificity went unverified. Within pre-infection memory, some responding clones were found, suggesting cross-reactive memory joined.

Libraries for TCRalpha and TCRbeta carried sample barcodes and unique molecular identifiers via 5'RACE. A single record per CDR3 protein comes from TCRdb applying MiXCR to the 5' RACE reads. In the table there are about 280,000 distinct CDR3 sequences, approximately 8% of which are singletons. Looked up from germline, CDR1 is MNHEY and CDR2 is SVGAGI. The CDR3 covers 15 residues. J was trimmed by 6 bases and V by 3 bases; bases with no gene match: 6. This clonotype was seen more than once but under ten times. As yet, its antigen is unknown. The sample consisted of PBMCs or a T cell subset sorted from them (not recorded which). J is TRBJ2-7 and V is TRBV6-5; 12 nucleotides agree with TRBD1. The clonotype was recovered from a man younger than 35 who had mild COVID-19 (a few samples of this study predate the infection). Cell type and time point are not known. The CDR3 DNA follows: TGTGCCAGCAGTTATGGGACAGGGGGCCTTGGCGAGCAGTACTTC. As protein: CASSYGTGGLGEQYF.